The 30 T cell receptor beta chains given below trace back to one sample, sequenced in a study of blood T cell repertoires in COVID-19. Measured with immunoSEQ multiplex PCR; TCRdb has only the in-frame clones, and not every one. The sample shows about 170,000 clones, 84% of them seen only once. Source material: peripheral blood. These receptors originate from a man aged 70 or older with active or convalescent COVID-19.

Written as DNA, the CDR3 is TGTGCCAGCAGCCCAGACTCTGGGGCCAACGTCCTGACTTTC. Translation gives CASSPDSGANVLTF. This chain joins TRBV7-2 and TRBJ2-6; no clear D. CDR3 size: 14 residues. Trimming removed 5 bases from V and 0 bases from J, with 5 bases in between. CDR1 SGHTA and CDR2 FQGNSA come from the germline V gene.

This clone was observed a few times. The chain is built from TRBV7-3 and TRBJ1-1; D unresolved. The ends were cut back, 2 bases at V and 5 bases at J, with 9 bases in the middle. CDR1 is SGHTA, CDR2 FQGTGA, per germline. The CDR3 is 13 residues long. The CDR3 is CASSLFLGTEAFF. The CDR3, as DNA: TGTGCCAGCAGCTTATTTCTCGGGACTGAAGCTTTCTTT. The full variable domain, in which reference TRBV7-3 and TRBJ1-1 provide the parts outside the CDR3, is GAGVSQTPSNKVTEKGKYVELRCDPISGHTALYWYRQSLGQGPEFLIYFQGTGAADDSGLPNDRFFAVRPEGSVSTLKIQRTERGDSAVYLCASSLFLGTEAFFGQGTRLTVV.

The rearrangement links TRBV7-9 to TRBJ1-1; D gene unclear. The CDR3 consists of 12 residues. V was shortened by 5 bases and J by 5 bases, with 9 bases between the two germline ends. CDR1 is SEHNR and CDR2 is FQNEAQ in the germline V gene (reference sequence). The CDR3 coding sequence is TGTGCCAGCAGCGAGTACGGTACTGAAGCTTTCTTT. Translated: CASSEYGTEAFF.

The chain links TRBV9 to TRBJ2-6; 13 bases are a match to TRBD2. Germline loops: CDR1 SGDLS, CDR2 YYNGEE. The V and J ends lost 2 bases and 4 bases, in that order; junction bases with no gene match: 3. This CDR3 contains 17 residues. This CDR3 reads CASSVGLAGIGANVLTF. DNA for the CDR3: TGTGCCAGCAGCGTGGGACTAGCGGGAATCGGGGCCAACGTCCTGACTTTC.

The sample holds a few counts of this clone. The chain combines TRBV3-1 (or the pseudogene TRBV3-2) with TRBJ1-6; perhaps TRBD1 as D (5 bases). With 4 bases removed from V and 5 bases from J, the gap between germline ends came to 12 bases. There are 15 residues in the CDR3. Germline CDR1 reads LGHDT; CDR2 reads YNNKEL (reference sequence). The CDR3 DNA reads TGTGCCAGCAGCCCCTCAGGGAGGAATAATTCACCCCTCCACTTT. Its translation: CASSPSGRNNSPLHF.

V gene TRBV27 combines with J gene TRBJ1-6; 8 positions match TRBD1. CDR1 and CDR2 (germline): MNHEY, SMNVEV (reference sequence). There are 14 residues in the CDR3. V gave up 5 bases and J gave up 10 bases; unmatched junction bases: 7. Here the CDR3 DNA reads TGTGCCAGCAGTCCTCGACAGGGGCGGTCACCCCTCCACTTT. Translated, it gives CASSPRQGRSPLHF.

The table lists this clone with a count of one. The CDR3 DNA sequence: TGTGCCAGCAGTTACGGTCGACAGTACAACACTGAAGCTTTCTTT. Translation: CASSYGRQYNTEAFF. V is TRBV6-6 and J is TRBJ1-1, with a tentative D call TRBD1 (5 bases). V lost 2 bases, J lost 2 bases, and 12 bases lay in between. The CDR3 runs 15 residues. Germline V lookup: CDR1 MNHNY, CDR2 SVGAGI (reference sequence).

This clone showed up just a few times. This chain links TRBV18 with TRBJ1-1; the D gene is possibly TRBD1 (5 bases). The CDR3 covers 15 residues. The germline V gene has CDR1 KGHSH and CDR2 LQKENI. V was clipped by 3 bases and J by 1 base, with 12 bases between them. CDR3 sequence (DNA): TGTGCCAGCTCACCGCCGGAGGGGCGGAACACTGAAGCTTTCTTT. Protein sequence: CASSPPEGRNTEAFF.

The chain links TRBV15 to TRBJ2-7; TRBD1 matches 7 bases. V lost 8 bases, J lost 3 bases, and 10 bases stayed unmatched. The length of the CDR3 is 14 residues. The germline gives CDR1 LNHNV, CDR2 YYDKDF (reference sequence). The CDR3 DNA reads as TGTGCCACCGGGAGTAGGGGGCAGGGCTACGAGCAGTACTTC. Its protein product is CATGSRGQGYEQYF. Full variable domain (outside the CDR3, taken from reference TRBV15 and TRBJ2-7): DAMVIQNPRYQVTQFGKPVTLSCSQTLNHNVMYWYQQKSSQAPKLLFHYYDKDFNNEADTPDNFQSRRPNTSFCFLDIRSPGLGDTAMYLCATGSRGQGYEQYFGPGTRLTVT.

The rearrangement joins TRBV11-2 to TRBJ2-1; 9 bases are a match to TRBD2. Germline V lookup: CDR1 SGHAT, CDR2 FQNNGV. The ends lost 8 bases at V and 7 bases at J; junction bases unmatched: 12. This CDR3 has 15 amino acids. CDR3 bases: TGTGCCAGCTCTAGCGGGCGGGAGGGCCGGAATGAGCAGTTCTTC. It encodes CASSSGREGRNEQFF.

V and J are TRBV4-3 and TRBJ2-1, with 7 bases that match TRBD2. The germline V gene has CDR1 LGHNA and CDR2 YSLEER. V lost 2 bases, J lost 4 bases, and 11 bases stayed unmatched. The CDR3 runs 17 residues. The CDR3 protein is CASSQLATSSSYNEQFF. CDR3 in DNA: TGCGCCAGCAGCCAACTAGCGACTAGCTCTTCGTACAATGAGCAGTTCTTC.

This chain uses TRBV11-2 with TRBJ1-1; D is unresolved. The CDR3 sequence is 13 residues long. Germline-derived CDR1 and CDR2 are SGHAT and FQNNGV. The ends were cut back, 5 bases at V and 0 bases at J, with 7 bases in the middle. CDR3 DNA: TGTGCCAGCAGCCTGACATTGAACACTGAAGCTTTCTTT. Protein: CASSLTLNTEAFF.

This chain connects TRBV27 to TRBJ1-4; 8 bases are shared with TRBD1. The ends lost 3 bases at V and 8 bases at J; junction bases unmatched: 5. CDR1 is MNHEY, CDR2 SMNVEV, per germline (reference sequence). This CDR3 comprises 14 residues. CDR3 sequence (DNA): TGTGCCAGCAGTTTCCGCCGGACAGGGGAAAAACTGTTTTTT. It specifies CASSFRRTGEKLFF.

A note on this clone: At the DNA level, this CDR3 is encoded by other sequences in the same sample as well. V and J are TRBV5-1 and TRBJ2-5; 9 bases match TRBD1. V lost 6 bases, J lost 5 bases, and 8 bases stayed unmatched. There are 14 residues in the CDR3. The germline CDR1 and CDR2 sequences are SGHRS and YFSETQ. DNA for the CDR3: TGCGCCAGCAAACAGGGGGCTCGGGGGGAGACCCAGTACTTC. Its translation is CASKQGARGETQYF.

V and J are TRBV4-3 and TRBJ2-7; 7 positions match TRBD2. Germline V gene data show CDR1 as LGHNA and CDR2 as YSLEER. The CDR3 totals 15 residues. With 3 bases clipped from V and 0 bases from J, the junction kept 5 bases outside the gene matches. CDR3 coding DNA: TGCGCCAGCAGCCAGGTGTTAGCGGGCTCCTACGAGCAGTACTTC. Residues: CASSQVLAGSYEQYF.

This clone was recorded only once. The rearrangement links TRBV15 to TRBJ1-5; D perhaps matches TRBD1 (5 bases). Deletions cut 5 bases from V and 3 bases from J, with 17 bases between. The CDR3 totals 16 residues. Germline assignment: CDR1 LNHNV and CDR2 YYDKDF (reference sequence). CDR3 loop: CATSAPPGGINQPQHF. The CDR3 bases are TGTGCCACCAGCGCTCCCCCGGGGGGGATCAATCAGCCCCAGCATTTT. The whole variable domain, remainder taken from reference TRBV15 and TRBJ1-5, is DAMVIQNPRYQVTQFGKPVTLSCSQTLNHNVMYWYQQKSSQAPKLLFHYYDKDFNNEADTPDNFQSRRPNTSFCFLDIRSPGLGDTAMYLCATSAPPGGINQPQHFGDGTRLSIL.

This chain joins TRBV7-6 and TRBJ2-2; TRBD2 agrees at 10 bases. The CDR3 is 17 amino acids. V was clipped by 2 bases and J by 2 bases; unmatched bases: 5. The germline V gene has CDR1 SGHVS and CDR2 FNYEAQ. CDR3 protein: CASSLRGLAPNTGELFF. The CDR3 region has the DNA TGTGCCAGCAGCTTAAGGGGACTAGCGCCAAACACCGGGGAGCTGTTTTTT. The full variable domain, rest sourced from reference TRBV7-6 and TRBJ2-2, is GAGVSQSPRYKVTKRGQDVALRCDPISGHVSLYWYRQALGQGPEFLTYFNYEAQQDKSGLPNDRFSAERPEGSISTLTIQRTEQRDSAMYRCASSLRGLAPNTGELFFGEGSRLTVL.

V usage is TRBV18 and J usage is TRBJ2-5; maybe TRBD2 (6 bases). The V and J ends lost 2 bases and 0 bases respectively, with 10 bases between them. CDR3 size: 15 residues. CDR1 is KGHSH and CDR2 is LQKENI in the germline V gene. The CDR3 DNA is TGTGCCAGCTCACCAAACATAGCGGACCAAGAGACCCAGTACTTC. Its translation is CASSPNIADQETQYF. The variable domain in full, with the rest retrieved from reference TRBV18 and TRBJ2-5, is NAGVMQNPRHLVRRRGQEARLRCSPMKGHSHVYWYRQLPEEGLKFMVYLQKENIIDESGMPKERFSAEFPKEGPSILRIQQVVRGDSAAYFCASSPNIADQETQYFGPGTRLLVL.

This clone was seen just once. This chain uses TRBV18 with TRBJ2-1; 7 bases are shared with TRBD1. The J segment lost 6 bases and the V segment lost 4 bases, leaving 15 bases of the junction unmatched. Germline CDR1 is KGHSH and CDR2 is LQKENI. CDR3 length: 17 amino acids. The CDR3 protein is CASSLTAGQAGTNEQFF. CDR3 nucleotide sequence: TGTGCCAGCTCACTGACCGCCGGACAGGCCGGCACCAATGAGCAGTTCTTC. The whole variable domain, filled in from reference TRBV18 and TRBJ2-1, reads NAGVMQNPRHLVRRRGQEARLRCSPMKGHSHVYWYRQLPEEGLKFMVYLQKENIIDESGMPKERFSAEFPKEGPSILRIQQVVRGDSAAYFCASSLTAGQAGTNEQFFGPGTRLTVL.

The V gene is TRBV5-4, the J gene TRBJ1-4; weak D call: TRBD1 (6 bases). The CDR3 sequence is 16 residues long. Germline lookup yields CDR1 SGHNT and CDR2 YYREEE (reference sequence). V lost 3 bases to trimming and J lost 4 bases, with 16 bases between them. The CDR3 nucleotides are TGTGCCAGCAGCTCAACTGTACAGGGAATTAATGAAAAACTGTTTTTT. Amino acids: CASSSTVQGINEKLFF.

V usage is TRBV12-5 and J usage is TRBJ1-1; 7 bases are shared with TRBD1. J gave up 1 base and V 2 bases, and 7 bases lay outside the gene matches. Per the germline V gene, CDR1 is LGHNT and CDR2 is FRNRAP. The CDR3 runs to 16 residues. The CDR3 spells CASGLTTGAGNTEAFF. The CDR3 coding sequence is TGTGCTAGTGGTTTGACCACAGGGGCCGGGAACACTGAAGCTTTCTTT.

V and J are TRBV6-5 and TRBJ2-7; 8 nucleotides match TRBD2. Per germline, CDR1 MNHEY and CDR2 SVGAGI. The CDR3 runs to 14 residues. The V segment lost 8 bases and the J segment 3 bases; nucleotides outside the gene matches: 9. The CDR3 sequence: CASGTGTSRYEQYF. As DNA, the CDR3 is TGTGCCAGCGGAACCGGGACTAGTCGCTACGAGCAGTACTTC.

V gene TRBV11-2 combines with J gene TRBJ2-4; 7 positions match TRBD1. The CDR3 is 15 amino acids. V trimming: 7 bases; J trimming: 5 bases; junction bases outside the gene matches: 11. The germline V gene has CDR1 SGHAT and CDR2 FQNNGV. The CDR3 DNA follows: TGTGCCAGCACCCCAGGGGGAGTTTTGGAAAACATTCAGTACTTC. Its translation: CASTPGGVLENIQYF. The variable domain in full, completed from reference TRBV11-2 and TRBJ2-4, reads EAGVAQSPRYKIIEKRQSVAFWCNPISGHATLYWYQQILGQGPKLLIQFQNNGVVDDSQLPKDRFSAERLKGVDSTLKIQPAKLEDSAVYLCASTPGGVLENIQYFGAGTRLSVL.

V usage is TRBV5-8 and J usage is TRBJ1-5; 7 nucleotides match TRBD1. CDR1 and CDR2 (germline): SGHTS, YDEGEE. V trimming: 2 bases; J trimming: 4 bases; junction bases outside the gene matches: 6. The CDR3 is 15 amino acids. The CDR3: CASSLEGGGNQPQHF. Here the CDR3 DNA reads TGTGCCAGCAGCTTAGAAGGGGGCGGGAATCAGCCCCAGCATTTT.

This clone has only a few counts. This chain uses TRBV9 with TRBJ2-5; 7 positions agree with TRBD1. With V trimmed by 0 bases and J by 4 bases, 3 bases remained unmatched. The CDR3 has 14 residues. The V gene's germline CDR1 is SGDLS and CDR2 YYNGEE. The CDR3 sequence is CASSVGHRGETQYF. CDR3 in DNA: TGTGCCAGCAGCGTAGGGCACAGGGGAGAGACCCAGTACTTC.

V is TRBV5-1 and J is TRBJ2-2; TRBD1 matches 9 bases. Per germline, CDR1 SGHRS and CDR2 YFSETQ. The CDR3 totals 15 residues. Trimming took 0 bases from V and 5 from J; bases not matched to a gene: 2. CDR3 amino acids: CASSLGTGDTGELFF. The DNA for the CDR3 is TGCGCCAGCAGCTTGGGGACAGGGGATACCGGGGAGCTGTTTTTT.

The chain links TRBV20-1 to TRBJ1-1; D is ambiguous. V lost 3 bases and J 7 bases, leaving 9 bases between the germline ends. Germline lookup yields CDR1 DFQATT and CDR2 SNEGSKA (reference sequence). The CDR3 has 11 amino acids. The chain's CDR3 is CSASRGIEAFF. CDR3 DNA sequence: TGCAGTGCTAGCCGGGGAATTGAAGCTTTCTTT.

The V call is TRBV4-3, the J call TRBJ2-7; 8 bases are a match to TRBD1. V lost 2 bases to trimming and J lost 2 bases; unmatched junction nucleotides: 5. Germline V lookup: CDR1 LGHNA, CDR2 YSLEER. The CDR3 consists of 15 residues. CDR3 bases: TGCGCCAGCAGCCAATACAGGGGGTCTCCCTACGAGCAGTACTTC. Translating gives CASSQYRGSPYEQYF.

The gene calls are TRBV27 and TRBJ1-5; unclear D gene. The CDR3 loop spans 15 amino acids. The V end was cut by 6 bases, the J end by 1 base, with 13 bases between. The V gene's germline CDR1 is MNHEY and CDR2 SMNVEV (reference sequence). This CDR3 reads CASRSLAESNQPQHF. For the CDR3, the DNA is TGTGCCAGCAGGTCGCTGGCAGAAAGCAATCAGCCCCAGCATTTT.

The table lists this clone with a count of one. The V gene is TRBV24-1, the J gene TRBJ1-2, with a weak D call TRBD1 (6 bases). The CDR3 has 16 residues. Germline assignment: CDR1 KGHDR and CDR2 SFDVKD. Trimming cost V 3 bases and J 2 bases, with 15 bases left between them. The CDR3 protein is CATSDPAGQTNYGYTF. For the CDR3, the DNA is TGTGCCACCAGTGATCCAGCGGGACAAACGAACTATGGCTACACCTTC.